This T cell receptor beta chain was identified in a study of siplizumab effects on memory and regulatory T cells. Findings of the study overall: It was never confirmed that proliferating Tregs from siplizumab cultures were suppressive. Unstimulated naive T cells seemed to show more diversity than memory cells did, and they also seemed to be among the major contributors to the alloresponse. In roughly 80-97% of proliferating CD4+ or CD8+ clones, a naive or memory phenotype could not be assigned.

The assay was immunoSEQ multiplex PCR, and TCRdb's table has in-frame clones only and misses some. The sample yields roughly 82,000 clones, 80% to 90% seen once. As to this clone: Its antigen is unidentified.

J lost 7 bases, V lost 2 bases, and 4 bases had no gene match. CDR1 and CDR2 from the germline V gene are SGHAT and FQNNGV. This CDR3 has 16 amino acids. The gene calls are TRBV11-2 and TRBJ2-2, with 13 bases matching TRBD2. The sequenced sample was Tregs sorted from blood. This clonotype was obtained from a human donor in good health. The CDR3 coding sequence is TGTGCCAGCAGCTTACGACTAGCGGGGGGAATCGGGGAGCTGTTTTTT. Its translation: CASSLRLAGGIGELFF.